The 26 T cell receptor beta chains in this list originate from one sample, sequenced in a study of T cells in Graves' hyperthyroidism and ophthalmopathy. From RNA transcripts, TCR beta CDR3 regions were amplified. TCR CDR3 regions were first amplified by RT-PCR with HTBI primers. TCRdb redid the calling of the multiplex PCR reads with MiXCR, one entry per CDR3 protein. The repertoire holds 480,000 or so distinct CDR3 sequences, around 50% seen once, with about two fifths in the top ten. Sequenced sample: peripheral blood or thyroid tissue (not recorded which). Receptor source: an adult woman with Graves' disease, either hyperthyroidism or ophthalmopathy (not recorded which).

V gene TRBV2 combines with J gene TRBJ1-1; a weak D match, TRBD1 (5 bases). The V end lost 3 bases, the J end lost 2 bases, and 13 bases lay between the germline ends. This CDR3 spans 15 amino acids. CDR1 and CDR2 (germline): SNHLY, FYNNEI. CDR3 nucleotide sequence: TGTGCCAGCAGTGACTGGGGCAGTGGAAACACTGAAGCTTTCTTT. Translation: CASSDWGSGNTEAFF.

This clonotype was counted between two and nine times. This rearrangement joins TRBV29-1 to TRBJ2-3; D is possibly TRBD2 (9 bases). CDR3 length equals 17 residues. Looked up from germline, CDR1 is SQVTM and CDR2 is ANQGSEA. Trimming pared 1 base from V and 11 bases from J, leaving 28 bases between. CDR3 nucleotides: TGCAGCGTTGAAGGGACAGGGACTAGCAAGATAGGGCGCGAGCAGTATTTT. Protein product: CSVEGTGTSKIGREQYF.

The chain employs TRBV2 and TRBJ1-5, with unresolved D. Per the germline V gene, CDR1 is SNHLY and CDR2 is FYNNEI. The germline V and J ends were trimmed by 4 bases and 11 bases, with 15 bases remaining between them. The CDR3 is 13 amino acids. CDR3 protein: CASSVSGQETQHF. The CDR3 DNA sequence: TGTGCCAGCAGTGTTAGCGGGCAAGAGACCCAGCATTTT.

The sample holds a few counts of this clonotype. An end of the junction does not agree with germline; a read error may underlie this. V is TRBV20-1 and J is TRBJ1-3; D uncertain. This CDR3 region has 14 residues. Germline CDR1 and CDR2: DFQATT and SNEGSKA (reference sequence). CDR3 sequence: CSARTAVGGSTIYF. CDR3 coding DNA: TGCAGTGCTCGGACCGCCGTGGGAGGAAGCACCATATATTTT.

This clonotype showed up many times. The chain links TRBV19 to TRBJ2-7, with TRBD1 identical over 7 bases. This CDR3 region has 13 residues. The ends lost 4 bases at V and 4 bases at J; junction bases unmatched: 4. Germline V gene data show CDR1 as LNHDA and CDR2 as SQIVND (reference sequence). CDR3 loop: CASSTNRGYEQYF. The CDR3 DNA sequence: TGTGCCAGTAGTACGAACAGGGGTTACGAGCAGTACTTC. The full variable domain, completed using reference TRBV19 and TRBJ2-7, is DGGITQSPKYLFRKEGQNVTLSCEQNLNHDAMYWYRQDPGQGLRLIYYSQIVNDFQKGDIAEGYSVSREKKESFPLTVTSAQKNPTAFYLCASSTNRGYEQYFGPGTRLTVT.

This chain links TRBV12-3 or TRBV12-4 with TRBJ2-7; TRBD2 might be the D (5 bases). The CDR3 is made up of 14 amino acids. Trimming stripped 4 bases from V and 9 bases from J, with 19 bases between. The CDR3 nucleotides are TGTGCCAGCAGTTCATCCTATCAGAGCGGTTCGCAGTACTTC. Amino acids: CASSSSYQSGSQYF.

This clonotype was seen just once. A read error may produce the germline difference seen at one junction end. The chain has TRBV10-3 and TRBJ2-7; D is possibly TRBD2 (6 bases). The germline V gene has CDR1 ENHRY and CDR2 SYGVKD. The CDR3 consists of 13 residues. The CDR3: CAISESVGGEQCF. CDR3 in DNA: TGTGCCATCAGTGAGTCGGTGGGAGGCGAGCAGTGCTTC.

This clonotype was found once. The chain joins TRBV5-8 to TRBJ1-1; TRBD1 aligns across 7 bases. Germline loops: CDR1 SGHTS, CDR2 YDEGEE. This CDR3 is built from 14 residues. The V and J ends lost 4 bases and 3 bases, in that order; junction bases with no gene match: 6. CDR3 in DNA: TGTGCCAGCAGCGCTCCGGGACAGTACACTGAAGCTTTCTTT. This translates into CASSAPGQYTEAFF.

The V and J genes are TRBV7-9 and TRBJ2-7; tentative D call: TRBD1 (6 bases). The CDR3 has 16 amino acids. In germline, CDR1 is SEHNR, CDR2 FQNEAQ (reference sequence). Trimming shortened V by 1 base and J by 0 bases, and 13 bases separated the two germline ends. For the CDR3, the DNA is TGTGCCAGCAGCTTAGGGCTTGGGGGCCCCTCCTACGAGCAGTACTTC. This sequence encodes CASSLGLGGPSYEQYF.

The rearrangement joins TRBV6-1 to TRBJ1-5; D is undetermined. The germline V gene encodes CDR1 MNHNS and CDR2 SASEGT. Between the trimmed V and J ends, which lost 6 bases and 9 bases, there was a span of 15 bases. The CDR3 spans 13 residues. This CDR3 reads CASSLERLGPQHF. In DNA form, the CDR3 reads TGTGCCAGCAGCCTTGAGAGGCTGGGGCCCCAGCATTTT.

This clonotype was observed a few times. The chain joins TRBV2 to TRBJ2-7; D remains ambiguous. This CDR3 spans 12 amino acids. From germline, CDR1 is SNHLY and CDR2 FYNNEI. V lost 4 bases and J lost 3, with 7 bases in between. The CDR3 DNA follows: TGTGCCAGCAGTGTCATTGTCTACGAGCAGTACTTC. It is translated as CASSVIVYEQYF.

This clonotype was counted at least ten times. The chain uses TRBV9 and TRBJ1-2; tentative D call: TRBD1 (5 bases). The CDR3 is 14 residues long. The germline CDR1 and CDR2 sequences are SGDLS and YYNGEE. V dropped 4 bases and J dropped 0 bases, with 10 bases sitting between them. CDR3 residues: CASSTGPTNYGYTF. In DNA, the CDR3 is TGTGCCAGCAGCACAGGACCTACTAACTATGGCTACACCTTC.

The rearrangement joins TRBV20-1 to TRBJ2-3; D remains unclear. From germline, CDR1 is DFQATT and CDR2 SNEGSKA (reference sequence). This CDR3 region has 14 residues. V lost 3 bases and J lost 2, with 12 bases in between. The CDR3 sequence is CSARGIAATDTQYF. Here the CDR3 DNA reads TGCAGTGCTAGGGGAATAGCAGCCACAGATACGCAGTATTTT.

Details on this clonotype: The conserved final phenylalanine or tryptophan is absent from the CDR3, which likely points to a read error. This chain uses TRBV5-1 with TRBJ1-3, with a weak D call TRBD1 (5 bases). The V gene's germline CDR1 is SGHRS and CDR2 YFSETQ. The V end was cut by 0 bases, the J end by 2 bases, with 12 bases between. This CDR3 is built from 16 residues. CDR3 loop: CASSLGVAGAGNTIYL. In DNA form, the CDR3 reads TGCGCCAGCAGCTTGGGCGTCGCGGGGGCTGGAAACACCATATATCTT.

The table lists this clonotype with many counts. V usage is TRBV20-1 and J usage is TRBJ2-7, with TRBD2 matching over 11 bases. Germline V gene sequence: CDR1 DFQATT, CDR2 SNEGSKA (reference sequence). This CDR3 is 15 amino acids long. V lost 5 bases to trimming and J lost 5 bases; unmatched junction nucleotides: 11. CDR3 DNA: TGCAGTGCTCCCCCAACTAGCGGGAGATCCCACGAGCAGTACTTC. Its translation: CSAPPTSGRSHEQYF.

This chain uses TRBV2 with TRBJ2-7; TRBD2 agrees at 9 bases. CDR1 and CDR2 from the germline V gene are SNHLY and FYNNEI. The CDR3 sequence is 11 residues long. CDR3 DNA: TGTAGCGGCGGGAGGGGCTACGAGCAGTACTTC. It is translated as CSGGRGYEQYF.

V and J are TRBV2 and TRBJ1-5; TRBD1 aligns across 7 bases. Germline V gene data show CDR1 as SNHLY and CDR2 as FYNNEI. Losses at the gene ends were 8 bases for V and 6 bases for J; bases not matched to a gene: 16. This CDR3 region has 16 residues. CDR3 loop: CASCPGGTAVSQPQHF. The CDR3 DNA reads TGTGCCAGCTGCCCCGGCGGGACAGCCGTTTCTCAGCCCCAGCATTTT.

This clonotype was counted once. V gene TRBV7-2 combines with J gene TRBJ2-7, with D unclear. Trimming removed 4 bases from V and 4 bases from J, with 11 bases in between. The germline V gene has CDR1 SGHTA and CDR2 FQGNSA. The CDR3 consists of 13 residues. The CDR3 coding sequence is TGTGCCAGCAGCTCGAGTCTAACGTACGAGCAGTACTTC. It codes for CASSSSLTYEQYF. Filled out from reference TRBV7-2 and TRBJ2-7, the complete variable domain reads GAGVSQSPSNKVTEKGKDVELRCDPISGHTALYWYRQSLGQGLEFLIYFQGNSAPDKSGLPSDRFSAERTGGSVSTLTIQRTQQEDSAVYLCASSSSLTYEQYFGPGTRLTVT.

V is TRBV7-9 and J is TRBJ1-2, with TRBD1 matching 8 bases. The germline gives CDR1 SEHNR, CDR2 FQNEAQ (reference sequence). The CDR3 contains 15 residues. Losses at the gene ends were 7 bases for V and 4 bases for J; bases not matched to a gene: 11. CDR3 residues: CASTPFTGGGYGYTF. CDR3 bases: TGTGCCAGCACCCCTTTTACAGGGGGGGGCTATGGCTACACCTTC.

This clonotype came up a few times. The CDR3 nucleotides read TGTGCCAGCAGCCCCCGACCTAAGTCAAACACTGAAGCTTTCTTT. Encoded protein: CASSPRPKSNTEAFF. V is TRBV9 and J is TRBJ1-1; D uncertain. The CDR3 length is 15 residues. Germline CDR1 and CDR2: SGDLS and YYNGEE. Between the trimmed V and J ends, which lost 4 bases and 2 bases, there was a span of 15 bases. The whole variable domain, remainder taken from reference TRBV9 and TRBJ1-1, is DSGVTQTPKHLITATGQRVTLRCSPRSGDLSVYWYQQSLDQGLQFLIQYYNGEERAKGNILERFSAQQFPDLHSELNLSSLELGDSALYFCASSPRPKSNTEAFFGQGTRLTVV.

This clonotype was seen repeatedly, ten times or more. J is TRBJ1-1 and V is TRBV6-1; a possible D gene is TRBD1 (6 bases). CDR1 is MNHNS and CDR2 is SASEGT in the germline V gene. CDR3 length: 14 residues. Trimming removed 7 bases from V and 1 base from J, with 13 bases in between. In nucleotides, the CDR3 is TGTGCCAGCACCCCGAGAGGGGGGAACACTGAAGCTTTCTTT. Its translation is CASTPRGGNTEAFF.

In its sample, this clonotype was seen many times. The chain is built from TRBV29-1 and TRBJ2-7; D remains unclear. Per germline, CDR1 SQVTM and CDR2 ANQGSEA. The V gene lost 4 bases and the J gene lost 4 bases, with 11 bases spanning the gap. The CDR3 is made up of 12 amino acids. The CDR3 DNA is TGCAGCGTTGGAGTCGACCGATACGAGCAGTACTTC. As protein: CSVGVDRYEQYF.

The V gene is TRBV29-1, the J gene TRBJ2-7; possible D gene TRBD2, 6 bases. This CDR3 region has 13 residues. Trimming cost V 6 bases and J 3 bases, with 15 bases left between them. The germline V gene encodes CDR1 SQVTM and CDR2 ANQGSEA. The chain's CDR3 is CSVVPGSGYEQYF. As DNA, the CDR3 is TGCAGCGTAGTTCCCGGGAGCGGCTACGAGCAGTACTTC.

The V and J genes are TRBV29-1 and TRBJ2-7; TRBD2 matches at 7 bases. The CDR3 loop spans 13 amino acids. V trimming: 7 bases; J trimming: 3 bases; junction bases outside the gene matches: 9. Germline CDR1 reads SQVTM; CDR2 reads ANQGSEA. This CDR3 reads CSARLALDYEQYF. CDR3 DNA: TGCAGCGCTCGACTAGCTCTGGACTACGAGCAGTACTTC.

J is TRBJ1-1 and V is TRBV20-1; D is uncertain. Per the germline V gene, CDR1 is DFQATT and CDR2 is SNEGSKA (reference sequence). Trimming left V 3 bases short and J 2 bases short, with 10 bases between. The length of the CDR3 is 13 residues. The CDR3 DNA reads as TGCAGTGCTAGTGCCGGAACCAACACTGAAGCTTTCTTT. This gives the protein CSASAGTNTEAFF.

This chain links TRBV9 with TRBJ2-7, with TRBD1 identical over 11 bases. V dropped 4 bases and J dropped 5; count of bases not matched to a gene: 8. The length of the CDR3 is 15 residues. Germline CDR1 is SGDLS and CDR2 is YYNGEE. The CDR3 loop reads CASSPRDRGGNEQYF. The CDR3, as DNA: TGTGCCAGCAGCCCCCGGGACAGGGGGGGGAACGAGCAGTACTTC.